The TCR beta chain described here comes from a study of vaccination and CD4 T cells after COVID-19. Study at large: Investigators drew the post-COVID samples a median roughly 99 days after diagnosis, with a range of 35 to 161.

At the Johns Hopkins FTIC core, DNA taken from cultured CD4+ T cells was sequenced by way of the Oncomine TCR Beta short-read assay. One entry per CDR3 protein, called by TCRdb with MiXCR from the PCR reads. The data show tens of thousands of distinct CDR3 sequences, with roughly 71% seen just once and under 20% held by the top ten. Sample treatment: 10-day PBMC culture with coronavirus spike peptide pools or control peptides (ViraFEST assay). ViraFEST used peptide pools to expand antigen-specific T cells before TCR sequencing. The culture of around 2.2 million PBMCs per well included 10 IU/ml IL-2 and about 9.9 ug/ml peptide pools. Negative selection enriched CD4+ T cells from cultures at roughly nine days. In the case of this clonotype: As yet, its antigen is unknown.

V shed 0 bases and J 2 bases; nucleotides not matched to a gene: 11. This CDR3 has 18 residues. The V gene's germline CDR1 is DFQATT and CDR2 SNEGSKA (reference sequence). The TCR was taken from a human donor who received a COVID-19 vaccine. The sequencing here drew on CD4+ T cells from blood, cultured in vitro, taken after SARS-CoV-2 vaccination. This chain joins TRBV20-1 and TRBJ1-2, with 11 bases that match TRBD1. In nucleotides, the CDR3 is TGCAGTGCTAGAGATCGCGGGACAGGGGGGAGATCGAACTATGGCTACACCTTC. This gives the protein CSARDRGTGGRSNYGYTF.